This TCR beta chain was captured in a study of T cell repertoires in cytomegalovirus infection. Study context: As its CMV epitopes, the study selected recently identified HLA-C-restricted and well-studied HLA-B-restricted targets. Matching HLA type, along with CMV infection, was indicated by public TCR beta signatures. Study results and caveats: CMV-specific TCR beta clonotypes restricted by HLA-C dominated the ex vivo response. People with CMV and the relevant HLA were identified by cumulative public TCR beta family frequency.

A remark on this clonotype: No antigen is known for it.

CDR3 length equals 17 residues. V was pared by 6 bases and J by 4 bases, with 21 bases between. MiXCR, run by TCRdb on the reads, gives a single entry per CDR3 protein. Among tens of thousands of distinct CDR3 sequences, roughly a fifth were seen once, and the ten largest hold 26%. This TCR was sampled from a human donor in good health (CMV status not recorded). Some clones in this sample may be carry-over from other donors' samples. The sequenced sample was CD8+ T cells from cultured PBMCs, obtained from culture after CMV antigen stimulation. J is TRBJ2-2 and V is TRBV12-3 or TRBV12-4, with a tentative D call TRBD1 (6 bases). The CDR3 reads CASSLPSGHGPTGELFF. The DNA of the CDR3 is TGTGCCAGCAGCCTTCCCTCGGGACACGGCCCCACCGGGGAGCTGTTTTTT.